What follows are 14 T cell receptor beta chains derived from one specimen sequenced in a study of blood T cell repertoires in COVID-19. Using immunoSEQ multiplex PCR, the repertoire was profiled, and TCRdb retains in-frame clones only, with some absent. Of 400,000 to 450,000 clones listed, 86% are singletons. The sequenced material came from peripheral blood. The receptors here all came from a woman in her twenties or thirties with active or convalescent COVID-19.

The chain links TRBV27 to TRBJ2-1, with TRBD2 as a possible D gene (6 bases). Germline V CDR1 and CDR2: MNHEY, SMNVEV (reference sequence). V was clipped by 4 bases and J by 8 bases, with 9 bases between them. The CDR3 extends over 12 amino acids. The CDR3 protein is CASSSAGDEQFF. The CDR3, as DNA: TGTGCCAGCAGTTCAGCGGGCGATGAGCAGTTCTTC.

The V call is TRBV18, the J call TRBJ2-3; 8 positions match TRBD1. The trim removed 2 bases at V and 6 bases at J, leaving 7 bases unmatched. CDR1 is KGHSH and CDR2 is LQKENI in the germline V gene. CDR3 size: 15 residues. The CDR3 loop is CASSPAGQGMDTQYF. The CDR3 DNA follows: TGTGCCAGCTCACCAGCAGGACAGGGTATGGATACGCAGTATTTT.

The chain carries TRBV9 and TRBJ2-7; D might be TRBD1 (6 bases). Per germline, CDR1 SGDLS and CDR2 YYNGEE. The V and J ends lost 2 bases and 6 bases respectively, with 18 bases between them. CDR3 length: 15 residues. The DNA for the CDR3 is TGTGCCAGCAGCGTTACCGGGACACCTCGGATCGAGCAGTACTTC. Its protein is CASSVTGTPRIEQYF.

This sequence joins TRBV6-6 and TRBJ1-5; weak D call: TRBD1 (6 bases). This CDR3 region has 14 residues. Germline values: CDR1 MNHNY, CDR2 SVGAGI (reference sequence). V lost 6 bases to trimming and J lost 6 bases, with 15 bases between them. For the CDR3, the DNA is TGTGCCAGCAGCCCCTGGGGGGGCCGTCAGCCCCAGCATTTT. Residues: CASSPWGGRQPQHF.

This chain connects TRBV2 to TRBJ2-3; 8 nucleotides match TRBD1. Germline-derived CDR1 and CDR2 are SNHLY and FYNNEI. This CDR3 contains 15 residues. V gave up 7 bases and J gave up 4 bases; unmatched junction bases: 10. CDR3 region: CASTQPGQAPDTQYF. The CDR3 region has the DNA TGTGCCAGCACCCAGCCGGGACAGGCTCCAGATACGCAGTATTTT.

This chain joins TRBV5-6 and TRBJ1-1; TRBD1 matches at 8 bases. This CDR3 spans 14 amino acids. Germline V gives CDR1 SGHDT, CDR2 YYEEEE. V lost 3 bases, J lost 4 bases, and 5 bases stayed unmatched. The CDR3: CASSWGDRSTEAFF. CDR3 DNA sequence: TGTGCCAGCAGCTGGGGGGACAGGAGCACTGAAGCTTTCTTT. The variable domain in full, with the rest retrieved from reference TRBV5-6 and TRBJ1-1, is DAGVTQSPTHLIKTRGQQVTLRCSPKSGHDTVSWYQQALGQGPQFIFQYYEEEERQRGNFPDRFSGHQFPNYSSELNVNALLLGDSALYLCASSWGDRSTEAFFGQGTRLTVV.

This clone occurred a few times. The chain couples TRBV9 to TRBJ2-1, with 7 nucleotides matching TRBD2. V was clipped by 3 bases and J by 4 bases; unmatched bases: 4. CDR3 length: 14 residues. The germline V gene has CDR1 SGDLS and CDR2 YYNGEE. The CDR3 sequence is CASSALAAYNEQFF. The DNA for the CDR3 is TGTGCCAGCAGCGCGCTAGCGGCGTACAATGAGCAGTTCTTC. The full variable domain, with the rest looked up from reference TRBV9 and TRBJ2-1, is DSGVTQTPKHLITATGQRVTLRCSPRSGDLSVYWYQQSLDQGLQFLIQYYNGEERAKGNILERFSAQQFPDLHSELNLSSLELGDSALYFCASSALAAYNEQFFGPGTRLTVL.

This chain uses TRBV6-5 with TRBJ1-2, with 7 bases that match TRBD1. The CDR3 runs to 13 residues. V was pared by 7 bases and J by 2 bases, with 4 bases of the junction left unmatched. Germline CDR1 MNHEY, CDR2 SVGAGI. The CDR3 nucleotides read TGTGCCAGCATGAGGACAGGAAACTATGGCTACACCTTC. It specifies CASMRTGNYGYTF.

V gene TRBV13 combines with J gene TRBJ2-3; 14 positions agree with TRBD2. Trimming took 4 bases from V and 3 from J; bases not matched to a gene: 15. Germline V gene lookup returns CDR1 PRHDT and CDR2 FYEKMQ (reference sequence). The CDR3 has 20 amino acids. Here the CDR3 DNA reads TGTGCCAGCAGCTCCCAAACTCCGGGACTAGCGGGAGTCGGGACAGATACGCAGTATTTT. It yields the protein CASSSQTPGLAGVGTDTQYF.

In its sample, this clone was seen once. The chain recombines TRBV2 with TRBJ1-1; D may be TRBD1 (6 bases). Germline CDR1 SNHLY, CDR2 FYNNEI. Trimming took off 6 bases at V and 0 bases at J, with 11 bases between the two ends. The CDR3 has 14 residues. CDR3 sequence (DNA): TGTGCCAGCAGCTGGACAGTTATGAACACTGAAGCTTTCTTT. The encoded protein is CASSWTVMNTEAFF.

The chain employs TRBV18 and TRBJ1-1; possibly TRBD1 for D (5 bases). Per the germline V gene, CDR1 is KGHSH and CDR2 is LQKENI. Between the trimmed V and J ends, which lost 8 bases and 4 bases, there was a span of 17 bases. This CDR3 has 14 amino acids. DNA of the CDR3: TGTGCCAGCGAACCGGCAGGGCCCAGCACTGAAGCTTTCTTT. It yields the protein CASEPAGPSTEAFF.

V is TRBV12-5 and J is TRBJ1-3, with 9 bases that match TRBD1. V dropped 7 bases and J dropped 9; count of bases not matched to a gene: 4. Germline V gene lookup returns CDR1 LGHNT and CDR2 FRNRAP. The CDR3 totals 12 residues. In nucleotides, the CDR3 is TGTGCTAGTGCTGGACAGGGGATCACCATATATTTT. Translating it yields CASAGQGITIYF.

The chain links TRBV5-8 to TRBJ2-3, with 7 bases aligning to TRBD1. With 2 bases clipped from V and 2 bases from J, the junction kept 2 bases outside the gene matches. Germline CDR1 reads SGHTS; CDR2 reads YDEGEE. This CDR3 has 14 residues. CDR3 loop: CASSFGQDTDTQYF. The CDR3, as DNA: TGTGCCAGCAGCTTCGGACAGGACACAGATACGCAGTATTTT.

The rearrangement joins TRBV3-1 (or the pseudogene TRBV3-2) to TRBJ1-6; D gene unclear. Trimming took off 1 base at V and 0 bases at J, with 4 bases between the two ends. Germline V CDR1 and CDR2: LGHDT, YNNKEL (reference sequence). The CDR3 runs to 15 residues. CDR3 sequence (DNA): TGTGCCAGCAGCCAAGGGAGCTCCTATAATTCACCCCTCCACTTT. Translation gives CASSQGSSYNSPLHF.